This T cell receptor (beta chain) comes out of a study of blood T cells in healthy people across ages. Primers used in a second PCR of about 6 to 11 cycles were a sample-barcoded 5' primer and a J-beta primer mix. The template-switch adaptor, which had 12 random nucleotides, put a tag on each cDNA molecule. Each CDR3 protein is one row after TCRdb ran MiXCR on the 5' RACE reads. This sample has roughly 1.7 million distinct CDR3 sequences, with roughly 32% found just once. Germline CDR1 reads DFQATT; CDR2 reads SNEGSKA (reference sequence). This CDR3 has 14 residues. The V end lost 0 bases, the J end lost 4 bases, and 12 bases lay between the germline ends.

The sequenced sample was blood. This TCR was sampled from a young woman in good health. The chain combines TRBV20-1 with TRBJ1-2, with D perhaps TRBD1 (5 bases). In DNA form, the CDR3 reads TGCAGTGCTAGAGATCAGCAGGGTCCCTATGGCTACACCTTC. Translation: CSARDQQGPYGYTF.